The clone carrying this T cell receptor (beta chain) occurred a few times. Its antigen is still unknown. This CDR3 region has 15 residues. CDR1 is SGHRS, CDR2 YFSETQ, per germline. V dropped 0 bases and J dropped 0 bases, with 7 bases sitting between them. The sample belongs to a study of T-cell memory formation after mild COVID-19. Notes on the study in general: Clones shrinking between day 15 and 85 showed a balanced CD4/CD8 split, and those that grew later tilted toward CD4+.

TCRdb used MiXCR to reprocess the 5' RACE reads, holding one entry per CDR3 protein. The profile covers some 150,000 distinct CDR3 sequences, with under 7% appearing a single time and about 2.1% taken by the ten largest. The receptor's source is an adult woman who had mild COVID-19 (a few samples of this study predate the infection). Cell type and time point are not known. This chain connects TRBV5-1 to TRBJ1-3; no clear D gene. Sequences were obtained from PBMCs or a T cell subset sorted from them (not recorded which). This CDR3 reads CASSLGGSSGNTIYF. DNA for the CDR3: TGCGCCAGCAGCTTGGGGGGAAGCTCTGGAAACACCATATATTTT.